The 12 T cell receptor beta chains below all came from one sample that was sequenced in a study of control samples from healthy donors and cancer patients. Profiled with immunoSEQ multiplex PCR; TCRdb holds only in-frame clones, not every one. The profile shows around 95,000 clones, approximately 86% of them singletons. The sequenced material came from blood. Every receptor here comes from a man younger than 40 in good health.

The chain carries TRBV10-3 and TRBJ2-5; 9 nucleotides line up with TRBD1. CDR3 length equals 14 residues. The trim removed 6 bases at V and 7 bases at J, leaving 9 bases unmatched. CDR1 and CDR2 from the germline V gene are ENHRY and SYGVKD. The CDR3 DNA follows: TGTGCCATCAGCCGGGACAGGGAAACGGCGACCCAGTACTTC. Translated, it gives CAISRDRETATQYF.

This clone was counted between two and nine times. The chain has TRBV15 and TRBJ2-4; TRBD1 matches 8 bases. V shed 5 bases and J 6 bases; nucleotides not matched to a gene: 15. There are 17 residues in the CDR3. CDR1 is LNHNV and CDR2 is YYDKDF in the germline V gene (reference sequence). CDR3 sequence: CATSSRLTGVLGNIQYF. DNA for the CDR3: TGTGCCACCAGCTCCCGCCTGACAGGGGTTCTGGGAAACATTCAGTACTTC.

This clone has only a few counts. This chain uses TRBV6-4 with TRBJ2-2, with D possibly being TRBD2 (6 bases). Germline CDR1 reads MRHNA; CDR2 reads SNTAGT. The ends were cut back, 3 bases at V and 7 bases at J, with 12 bases in the middle. The CDR3 is 14 amino acids. For the CDR3, the DNA is TGTGCCAGCAGTGAGCGCGGGGACGGCGGGGAGCTGTTTTTT. This encodes CASSERGDGGELFF.

The rearrangement uses TRBV21-1 and TRBJ2-1; the table calls TRBD2, which could not be checked here. TRBV21-1 is deemed a pseudogene. The CDR3 has 12 residues. CDR3 residues: CASNSGLNEQFF. The CDR3 coding sequence is TGTGCCAGCAACTCTGGACTCAATGAGCAGTTCTTC.

The chain joins TRBV2 to TRBJ1-2, with unresolved D. Trimming removed 4 bases at V and 7 bases at J, with 10 bases between. There are 12 residues in the CDR3. The germline V gene has CDR1 SNHLY and CDR2 FYNNEI. The CDR3 protein is CASSGWAVGYTF. CDR3 sequence (DNA): TGTGCCAGCAGTGGGTGGGCCGTTGGCTACACCTTC.

V gene TRBV12-3 or TRBV12-4 combines with J gene TRBJ2-2; no firm D call. This CDR3 region has 13 residues. V gave up 2 bases and J gave up 6 bases, with 7 bases separating them. The CDR3 DNA sequence: TGTGCCAGCAGTTTACATCGGTCCGGGGAGCTGTTTTTT. Encoded protein: CASSLHRSGELFF.

CDR3 in DNA: TGTGCCAGCAAACGACAGTCTGTTAGCAATCAGCCCCAGCATTTT. This encodes CASKRQSVSNQPQHF. This rearrangement joins TRBV6-5 to TRBJ1-5; tentative D call: TRBD1 (5 bases). Trimming left V 7 bases short and J 0 bases short, with 13 bases between. Germline V lookup: CDR1 MNHEY, CDR2 SVGAGI. The CDR3 consists of 15 residues.

This chain links TRBV29-1 with TRBJ1-1; D possibly corresponds to TRBD1 (5 bases). V was pared by 3 bases and J by 5 bases, with 10 bases between. Germline CDR1 is SQVTM and CDR2 is ANQGSEA. The CDR3 totals 12 residues. Here the CDR3 DNA reads TGCAGCGTTGATTTCGGGGGGACTGAAGCTTTCTTT. This gives the protein CSVDFGGTEAFF.

CDR3 sequence reads: CPPSPRGGAGPPGELFF. CDR3 coding DNA: TGTCCCCCCAGCCCTCGCGGGGGGGCGGGCCCCCCCGGGGAGCTGTTTTTT. The chain joins TRBV6-2 or TRBV6-3 to TRBJ2-2; 9 nucleotides agree with TRBD2. The CDR3 spans 17 residues. The germline V gene encodes CDR1 MNHEY and CDR2 SVGEGT.

In its sample, this clone was seen once. The rearrangement uses TRBV6-5 and TRBJ2-3; D is perhaps TRBD2 (6 bases). Germline values: CDR1 MNHEY, CDR2 SVGAGI. V shed 7 bases and J shed 3 bases, with 14 bases lying between them. This CDR3 is built from 14 residues. CDR3: CASKKGRWTDTQYF. In DNA, the CDR3 is TGTGCCAGCAAGAAGGGGAGGTGGACAGATACGCAGTATTTT.

In this sample, this clone turned up once. V gene TRBV19 combines with J gene TRBJ1-1, with unresolved D. Trimming removed 7 bases at V and 8 bases at J, with 11 bases between. The CDR3 has 11 residues. Germline CDR1 reads LNHDA; CDR2 reads SQIVND (reference sequence). The CDR3 DNA reads as TGTGCCAGTACCGCCGGGAGAGAAGCTTTCTTT. Its translation: CASTAGREAFF.

About this clone itself: The identical CDR3 is also encoded by other nucleotide sequences in the sample. This chain connects TRBV5-8 to TRBJ1-1; D gene unclear. V gave up 2 bases and J gave up 1 base, with 9 bases separating them. This CDR3 comprises 14 residues. CDR1 is SGHTS, CDR2 YDEGEE, per germline. CDR3 sequence reads: CASSLVGRNTEAFF. The CDR3 region has the DNA TGTGCCAGCAGCTTAGTAGGAAGGAACACTGAAGCTTTCTTT. The full variable domain, with the rest looked up from reference TRBV5-8 and TRBJ1-1, is EAGVTQSPTHLIKTRGQQATLRCSPISGHTSVYWYQQALGLGLQFLLWYDEGEERNRGNFPPRFSGRQFPNYSSELNVNALELEDSALYLCASSLVGRNTEAFFGQGTRLTVV.